Listed below are T cell receptor beta chains from one sample, sequenced in a study of blood T cells in healthy people across ages. MiXCR, applied by TCRdb to the 5' RACE reads, yields one record per CDR3 protein. There are about 970,000 distinct CDR3 sequences in the sample; roughly 51% occur only once, and about 21% lies in the top ten. The sample comprised blood. These receptors were collected from a woman aged 55-69 years in good health. Each CDR3 is given with its conserved first and last residue. A D gene is named only where the DNA matches it firmly. Size values are once, few and many counts, or a class for expanded clones, and some rows have none.

j_gene | v_gene | abundance | d_gene | CDR3nt | CDR3aa
TRBJ2-1 | TRBV20-1 | few | NA | TGCAGTGCTAGAACAGGCTATGAGCAGTTCTTC | CSARTGYEQFF
TRBJ2-3 | TRBV25-1 | NA | TRBD2 | TGTGCCAGCAGTGACCCCACTAGCGGGAGCCCAGATACGCAGTATTTT | CASSDPTSGSPDTQYF
TRBJ1-4 | TRBV7-9 | NA | NA | TGTGCCAACGACGAATTCAGGGCTGGAGGGGCAACTAATAAAAAACTGTTTTTT | CANDEFRAGGATNKKLFF
TRBJ2-1 | TRBV20-1 | NA | TRBD2 | TGCAGTGCTGTTAGCGGGAGTGACTACAATGAGCAGTTCTTC | CSAVSGSDYNEQFF
TRBJ2-7 | TRBV11-2 | NA | NA | TGTGCCAGCAGCTTACCGAACCACGAGCAGTACTTC | CASSLPNHEQYF
TRBJ1-1 | TRBV25-1 | once | NA | TGTGCCAGCAGTGGCCTCGGGGCGGATTTCTTT | CASSGLGADFF
TRBJ2-1 | TRBV2 | NA | TRBD2 | TGTGCCAGCAGTCCCGTGAGTAGACTAGCCAATGAGCAGTTCTTC | CASSPVSRLANEQFF
TRBJ2-7 | TRBV6-1 | NA | TRBD2 | TGTGCCAGCAGTGAAGTTTTACTTGGCGGGAGCTTGGCGGGTGAGCAGTACTTC | CASSEVLLGGSLAGEQYF
TRBJ1-5 | TRBV28 | NA | NA | TGTGCCAGCAGGACCGGACAGAGCAGCTATCAGCCCCAGCATTTT | CASRTGQSSYQPQHF
TRBJ2-6 | TRBV5-5 | NA | NA | TGTGCCAGCAGCTTCTACCCCTCTGGGGCCAACGTCCTGACTTTC | CASSFYPSGANVLTF
TRBJ2-7 | TRBV7-2 | few | NA | TGTGCCAGCAGCCGCCCAGGGGGCGGGAGGATGTACGAGCAGTACTTC | CASSRPGGGRMYEQYF
TRBJ1-3 | TRBV3-1 | NA | NA | TGTGCCAGCAGCCACCCTGGGCAGATCTCTGGAAACACCATATATTTT | CASSHPGQISGNTIYF
TRBJ2-7 | TRBV5-1 | NA | TRBD2 | TGCGCCAGCAGCGCCCTAGCGGTCTCCTACGAGCAGTACTTC | CASSALAVSYEQYF
TRBJ2-3 | TRBV11-2 | NA | TRBD2 | TGTGCCAGCAGCTTTTACCGAGGGAGCGGGAGGAGGACAGATACGCAGTATTTT | CASSFYRGSGRRTDTQYF
TRBJ1-2 | TRBV2 | NA | NA | TGTGCCAGCAGTCGGCAAGGAAGGTCAGATGGCTATGGCTACACCTTC | CASSRQGRSDGYGYTF
TRBJ2-7 | TRBV4-1 | NA | NA | TGCGCCAGCAGCCAAGAACGGGAGTGGTCCTACGAGCAGTACTTC | CASSQEREWSYEQYF
TRBJ2-7 | TRBV29-1 | NA | TRBD1 | TGCAGCGTACCGGGACAGGGCCCCGAGCAGTACTTC | CSVPGQGPEQYF
TRBJ1-6 | TRBV4-3 | few | NA | TGCGCCAGCAGCCAAGATCGTCCGGATTTAACGAATTCACCCCTCCACTTT | CASSQDRPDLTNSPLHF
TRBJ2-7 | TRBV9 | NA | TRBD1 | TGTGCCAGCAGCGTAACAGGGACAGGGTCCTACGAGCAGTACTTC | CASSVTGTGSYEQYF
TRBJ2-1 | TRBV30 | NA | NA | TGTGCCTGGAGTCTCCATCGAGGTAATGAGCAGTTCTTC | CAWSLHRGNEQFF
TRBJ1-1 | TRBV4-3 | NA | TRBD1 | TGCGCCAGCAGCCGGGGACAGGGGGCAGCTGAAGCTTTCTTT | CASSRGQGAAEAFF
TRBJ2-1 | TRBV28 | NA | NA | TGTGCCAGCAGGACCCCCGGGACAAGGGGGGTCAATGAGCAGTTCTTC | CASRTPGTRGVNEQFF
TRBJ2-1 | TRBV20-1 | NA | NA | TGCAGTGCTAGAGGCCCGTCCGAGCAGTTCTTC | CSARGPSEQFF